This T cell receptor (beta chain) was captured in a study of blood T cell repertoires in COVID-19. Study as a whole: Samples representing acute and convalescent COVID-19 were sourced from the United States, Italy and Spain. T cells, B-cell-depleted T cells, or PBMCs supplied cDNA or gDNA.

Profiled with immunoSEQ multiplex PCR; TCRdb holds only in-frame clones, not every one. The sample consists of more than 95,000 clones, about nine tenths of them appearing once. This CDR3 contains 12 residues. Germline-derived CDR1 and CDR2 are LGHDT and YNNKEL (reference sequence). The germline V and J ends were trimmed by 0 bases and 9 bases, with 8 bases remaining between them. This clone was seen once. This sequence was found in an elderly woman in a cohort sampled during active COVID-19. The V gene is TRBV3-1 (or the pseudogene TRBV3-2), the J gene TRBJ1-2; D gene ambiguous. Material: peripheral blood. The CDR3 protein is CASSQDARSYTF. CDR3 DNA: TGTGCCAGCAGCCAAGATGCCAGGAGCTACACCTTC.